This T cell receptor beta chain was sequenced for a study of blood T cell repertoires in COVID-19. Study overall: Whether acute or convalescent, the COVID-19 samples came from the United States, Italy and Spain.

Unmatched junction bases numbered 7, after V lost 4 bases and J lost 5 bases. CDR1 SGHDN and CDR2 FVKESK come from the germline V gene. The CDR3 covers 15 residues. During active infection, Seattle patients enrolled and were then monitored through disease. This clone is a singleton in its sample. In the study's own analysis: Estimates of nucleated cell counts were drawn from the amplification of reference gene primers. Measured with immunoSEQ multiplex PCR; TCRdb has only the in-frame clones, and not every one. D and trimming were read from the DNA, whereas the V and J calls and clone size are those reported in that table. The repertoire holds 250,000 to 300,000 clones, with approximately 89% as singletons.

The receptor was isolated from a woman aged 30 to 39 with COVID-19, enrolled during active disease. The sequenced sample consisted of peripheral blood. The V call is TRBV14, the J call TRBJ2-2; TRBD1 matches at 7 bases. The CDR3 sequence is CASSLRTGRTGELFF. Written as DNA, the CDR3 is TGTGCCAGCAGCCTTCGGACAGGACGAACCGGGGAGCTGTTTTTT.